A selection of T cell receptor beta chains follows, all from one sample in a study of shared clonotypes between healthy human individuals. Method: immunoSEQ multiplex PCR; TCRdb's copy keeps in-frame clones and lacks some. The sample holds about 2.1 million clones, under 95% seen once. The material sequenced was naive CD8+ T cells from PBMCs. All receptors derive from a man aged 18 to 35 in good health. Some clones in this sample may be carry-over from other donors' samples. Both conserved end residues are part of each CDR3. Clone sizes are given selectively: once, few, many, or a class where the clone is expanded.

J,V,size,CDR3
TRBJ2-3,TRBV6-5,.,CASSRTSGIGDTQYF
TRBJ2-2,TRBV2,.,CASSDTFSGELFF
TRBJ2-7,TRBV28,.,CASRSRQGHEQYF
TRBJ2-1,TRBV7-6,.,CASSITSGSYNEQFF
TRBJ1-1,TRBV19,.,CASSMGSVAWGLGNTEAFF
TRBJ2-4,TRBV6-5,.,CASSESGKNIQYF
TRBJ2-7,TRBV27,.,CASSPYRALRGEVYEQYF
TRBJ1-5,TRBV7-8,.,CASTGRGAPEPQHF
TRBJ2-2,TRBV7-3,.,CASSLNEGGTGELFF
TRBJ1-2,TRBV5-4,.,CASSFKGNYGYTF
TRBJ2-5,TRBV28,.,CASSPPTGREGRETQYF
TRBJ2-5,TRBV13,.,CASSSRDRPQETQYF
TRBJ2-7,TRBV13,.,CASRRGSSYEQYF
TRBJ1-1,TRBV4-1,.,CASSLGTAIPYTEAFF
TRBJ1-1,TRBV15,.,CATSSGRNNMNTEAFF
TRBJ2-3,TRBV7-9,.,CASSFLLVTDTQYF
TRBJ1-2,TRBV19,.,CASSLQGGYGYTF
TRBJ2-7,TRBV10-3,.,CAITDRNPYEQYF
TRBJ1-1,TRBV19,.,CASSIGYRVGNTEAFF
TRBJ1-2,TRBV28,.,CASRPTRDRGAIIYGYTF
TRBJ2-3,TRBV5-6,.,CASSFREGTDTQYF
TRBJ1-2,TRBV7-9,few,CASSLALANYGYTF
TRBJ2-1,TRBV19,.,CASSRVAGGYNEQFF
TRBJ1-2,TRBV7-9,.,CASSSGTGAAYGYTF